What follows are 13 T cell receptor beta chains derived from one specimen sequenced in a study of brain T cells in children with intractable seizures. This table comes from immunoSEQ multiplex PCR, and its TCRdb copy is limited to in-frame clones, with some not included. The sample yields just under 65,000 clones, 95% to 97% seen once. The sample was peripheral blood, taken at surgery. The receptor source for this set is a boy in the first two years of life with focal cortical dysplasia and intractable seizures.

A single count supports this clone. A junction end diverges from the germline sequence, so it may reflect a read error. The chain joins TRBV2 to TRBJ2-1; 8 nucleotides match TRBD2. The CDR3 sequence is 14 residues long. CDR1 is SNHLY, CDR2 FYNNEI, per germline. CDR3 sequence: CASSQRTSYDEQFF. Here the CDR3 DNA reads TGTGCCAGCAGTCAAAGGACTAGCTACGATGAGCAGTTCTTC.

This chain joins TRBV7-2 and TRBJ1-4, with TRBD1 identical over 9 bases. The junction had 6 bases not matched to a gene; V was cut back by 5 bases and J by 8 bases. The germline V gene has CDR1 SGHTA and CDR2 FQGNSA. The CDR3 covers 14 residues. Written as DNA, the CDR3 is TGTGCCAGCAGCCCGACAGGGGGGCGCGAAAAACTGTTTTTT. This codes for CASSPTGGREKLFF. Full variable domain (rest looked up from reference TRBV7-2 and TRBJ1-4): GAGVSQSPSNKVTEKGKDVELRCDPISGHTALYWYRQSLGQGLEFLIYFQGNSAPDKSGLPSDRFSAERTGGSVSTLTIQRTQQEDSAVYLCASSPTGGREKLFFGSGTQLSVL.

The CDR3 protein is CASSQASGRVDTQYF. CDR3 DNA: TGTGCCAGCAGCCAAGCATCCGGAAGGGTGGATACGCAGTATTTT. The genes are TRBV4-2 and TRBJ2-3; D remains unclear. Trimming cost V 1 base and J 6 bases, with 14 bases left between them. CDR1 and CDR2 from the germline V gene are LGHNA and YNFKEQ. This CDR3 has 15 residues.

V and J are TRBV24-1 and TRBJ2-7; D tentatively reads TRBD1 or TRBD2 (5 bases each). Per germline, CDR1 KGHDR and CDR2 SFDVKD. V lost 7 bases, J lost 10 bases, and 10 bases lay in between. The CDR3 has 10 residues. Written as DNA, the CDR3 is TGTGCCACCAGGAGGGGAGTTCAGTACTTC. It is translated as CATRRGVQYF.

The chain joins TRBV12-5 to TRBJ2-7, with D perhaps TRBD1 (7 bases). The CDR3 is 17 amino acids. Trimming pared 2 bases from V and 2 bases from J, leaving 19 bases between. CDR1 is LGHNT, CDR2 FRNRAP, per germline. For the CDR3, the DNA is TGTGCTAGTGGTTTGACTACGGGGGACAGATTAACCTACGAGCAGTACTTC. It codes for CASGLTTGDRLTYEQYF.

V is TRBV15 and J is TRBJ2-5, with D possibly being TRBD1 (5 bases). Per the germline V gene, CDR1 is LNHNV and CDR2 is YYDKDF (reference sequence). The V end was cut by 0 bases, the J end by 3 bases, with 5 bases between. The CDR3 spans 13 residues. The CDR3 here is CATSRDREETQYF. The CDR3 DNA is TGTGCCACCAGCAGAGACAGGGAAGAGACCCAGTACTTC.

This clone was counted a single time. The chain couples TRBV7-9 to TRBJ2-2, with 9 nucleotides matching TRBD2. Germline V lookup: CDR1 SEHNR, CDR2 FQNEAQ (reference sequence). Losses at the gene ends were 4 bases for V and 3 bases for J; bases not matched to a gene: 15. The CDR3 extends over 19 amino acids. CDR3 region: CASSYFRGRSGSYTGELFF. As DNA, the CDR3 is TGTGCCAGCAGCTACTTTAGGGGGCGTAGCGGGAGCTACACCGGGGAGCTGTTTTTT.

The chain links TRBV7-9 to TRBJ2-7; TRBD2 aligns across 11 bases. Germline V CDR1 and CDR2: SEHNR, FQNEAQ (reference sequence). This CDR3 is 15 amino acids long. Germline trimming cut 4 bases from V and 3 bases from J; bases unmatched to any gene: 5. For the CDR3, the DNA is TGTGCCAGCAGCTCACTAGCGGGAGTTGACTACGAGCAGTACTTC. It encodes CASSSLAGVDYEQYF. The full variable domain, completed using reference TRBV7-9 and TRBJ2-7, is DTGVSQNPRHKITKRGQNVTFRCDPISEHNRLYWYRQTLGQGPEFLTYFQNEAQLEKSRLLSDRFSAERPKGSFSTLEIQRTEQGDSAMYLCASSSLAGVDYEQYFGPGTRLTVT.

This chain connects TRBV27 to TRBJ2-3; TRBD1 agrees at 10 bases. The CDR3 is made up of 15 amino acids. Losses at the gene ends were 0 bases for V and 10 bases for J; bases not matched to a gene: 7. The germline gives CDR1 MNHEY, CDR2 SMNVEV (reference sequence). Here the CDR3 reads CASSLSILTGGPQYF. CDR3 bases: TGTGCCAGCAGTTTATCGATCCTGACAGGGGGCCCGCAGTATTTT.

CDR3 sequence (DNA): TGTGCCAGCAGCCAAGACCAAGCGGGGGGCCCCAGATTGGATACGCAGTATTTT. Translation: CASSQDQAGGPRLDTQYF. The chain uses TRBV7-9 and TRBJ2-3; 9 nucleotides match TRBD2. This CDR3 has 18 residues. The V segment lost 5 bases and the J segment 6 bases; nucleotides outside the gene matches: 18. Germline V gene sequence: CDR1 SEHNR, CDR2 FQNEAQ (reference sequence). Using reference TRBV7-9 and TRBJ2-3 for the parts outside the CDR3, the full variable domain is DTGVSQNPRHKITKRGQNVTFRCDPISEHNRLYWYRQTLGQGPEFLTYFQNEAQLEKSRLLSDRFSAERPKGSFSTLEIQRTEQGDSAMYLCASSQDQAGGPRLDTQYFGPGTRLTVL.

This clone was seen a single time. This rearrangement joins TRBV19 to TRBJ1-1; the D gene is possibly TRBD1 (5 bases). V was cut by 5 bases and J by 3 bases, with 10 bases left in between. Germline V CDR1 and CDR2: LNHDA, SQIVND (reference sequence). This CDR3 is 13 amino acids long. The CDR3 spells CASSSDRYTEAFF. Written as DNA, the CDR3 is TGTGCCAGTAGTTCAGACAGATACACTGAAGCTTTCTTT. Together with reference TRBV19 and TRBJ1-1, the CDR3 gives the full variable domain: DGGITQSPKYLFRKEGQNVTLSCEQNLNHDAMYWYRQDPGQGLRLIYYSQIVNDFQKGDIAEGYSVSREKKESFPLTVTSAQKNPTAFYLCASSSDRYTEAFFGQGTRLTVV.

The J gene is TRBJ2-1, the V gene TRBV24-1; the match to TRBD2 covers 12 bases. Germline-derived CDR1 and CDR2 are KGHDR and SFDVKD. Trimming removed 6 bases from V and 6 bases from J; junction bases left unmatched: 5. The CDR3 has 15 residues. The CDR3 loop reads CATSLILAGGNEQFF. The CDR3 nucleotides are TGTGCCACCAGTTTGATACTAGCGGGGGGCAATGAGCAGTTCTTC.

The rearrangement links TRBV28 to TRBJ2-3; D gene unclear. V gave up 5 bases and J gave up 7 bases, with 10 bases separating them. Germline CDR1 is MDHEN and CDR2 is SYDVKM. This CDR3 is built from 12 residues. The CDR3 reads CASSGPPHTQYF. CDR3 DNA: TGTGCCAGCAGTGGCCCCCCGCATACGCAGTATTTT.